This T cell receptor beta chain was retrieved from a study of blood T cell repertoires in COVID-19. After removal of 5 bases from V and 7 bases from J, the junction contained 9 bases not matched to a gene. Germline V gene lookup returns CDR1 SGHDN and CDR2 FVKESK. This CDR3 spans 16 amino acids. Only in-frame clones appear in the TCRdb table, and some are missing; sequencing was by immunoSEQ multiplex PCR. The sample consists of 200,000 to 250,000 clones, just under 85% of them appearing once. The specimen was peripheral blood. The clonotype comes from a woman between 50 and 59 years old with active or convalescent COVID-19. This chain uses TRBV14 with TRBJ2-1, with 12 bases identical to TRBD2. CDR3 residues: CASSTLAGGPWNEQFF. Here the CDR3 DNA reads TGTGCCAGCAGCACTCTAGCGGGAGGGCCCTGGAATGAGCAGTTCTTC.